This TCR beta chain is drawn from a study of cytomegalovirus exposure and HLA in healthy donors. Overall study results and limits: The study found most TCR sequences rare, yet found some public TCRs in many donors. As immune exposure information, only CMV serostatus was available.

Concerning this clone itself: Its antigen is undetermined.

The primer mix had 60 Vbeta and 13 Jbeta primers. The protocol was immunoSEQ multiplex PCR, while the TCRdb copy is restricted to in-frame clones and leaves out a portion. The data show about 98,000 clones, about 81% seen once. CDR1 and CDR2 from the germline V gene are MNHNS and SASEGT. The CDR3 has 12 amino acids. Trimming removed 8 bases at V and 7 bases at J, with 9 bases between. The origin of this receptor is a man aged 40-55 years in good health and CMV-seronegative. The V call is TRBV6-1, the J call TRBJ1-6; D uncertain. The sequencing sample was made of PBMCs. The CDR3 loop reads CASCRENSPLHF. The CDR3 DNA sequence: TGTGCCAGCTGCCGGGAGAATTCACCCCTCCACTTT.